This entry features one TCR beta chain sequence. These data are taken from a study of blood T cell repertoires in COVID-19. About the research overall: T cells, B-cell-depleted T cells, or PBMCs supplied cDNA or gDNA.

Original analysis: From reference gene primer amplification, estimates of nucleated cell counts were derived. Libraries were prepared by immunoSEQ multiplex PCR; TCRdb keeps only in-frame clonotypes and omits some of them. The V and J calls and clone size come from that table; D and trimming were worked out from the DNA. The sample includes roughly 140,000 clones, around 87% of them seen just once. CDR1 is KGHSH and CDR2 is LQKENI in the germline V gene. The CDR3 spans 18 residues. Trimming took 3 bases from V and 3 from J; bases not matched to a gene: 12. The clonotype was recovered from a woman aged 55-69 years with active COVID-19. Sequenced sample: peripheral blood. The chain has TRBV18 and TRBJ2-1, with 9 bases fitting TRBD2. CDR3 sequence reads: CASSPSVIAGALYNEQFF. The CDR3 DNA reads TGTGCCAGCTCACCTTCCGTGATAGCGGGGGCCCTCTACAATGAGCAGTTCTTC.